These 10 T cell receptor beta chains were all obtained from the same sample, sequenced in a study of blood T cell repertoires in COVID-19. Here immunoSEQ multiplex PCR was the method, and the copy in TCRdb shows in-frame clones only, minus some. The top ten hold about 4.6% of the sample, which has 250,000 to 300,000 clones, around 89% seen once. Material: peripheral blood. These receptors all stem from a man aged 35 to 55 with acute or convalescent COVID-19.

In this sample, this clone turned up once. The V call is TRBV11-3, the J call TRBJ2-1; 7 nucleotides align to TRBD1. V lost 1 base and J lost 9; bases outside the gene matches: 6. The CDR3 is 14 residues long. Germline V CDR1 and CDR2: SGHNT, YENEEA. The CDR3 region is CASSLGTAGGEQFF. The DNA of the CDR3 is TGTGCCAGCAGCTTAGGGACGGCAGGGGGTGAGCAGTTCTTC. The whole variable domain, remainder taken from reference TRBV11-3 and TRBJ2-1, is EAGVVQSPRYKIIEKKQPVAFWCNPISGHNTLYWYLQNLGQGPELLIRYENEEAVDDSQLPKDRFSAERLKGVDSTLKIQPAELGDSAVYLCASSLGTAGGEQFFGPGTRLTVL.

V gene TRBV6-1 combines with J gene TRBJ1-2; no firm D call. Trimming removed 2 bases at V and 4 bases at J, with 5 bases between. Germline CDR1 MNHNS, CDR2 SASEGT. The length of the CDR3 is 12 residues. This chain's CDR3 is CASSENSYGYTF. For the CDR3, the DNA is TGTGCCAGCAGTGAAAACAGCTATGGCTACACCTTC.

This chain joins TRBV5-4 and TRBJ1-3; no definite D call. Looked up from germline, CDR1 is SGHNT and CDR2 is YYREEE (reference sequence). V lost 4 bases, J lost 5 bases, and 10 bases lay in between. The CDR3 loop spans 13 amino acids. CDR3 sequence: CASSADGRNTIYF. CDR3 sequence (DNA): TGTGCCAGCAGCGCGGACGGGAGAAACACCATATATTTT.

This chain uses TRBV2 with TRBJ2-2, with D possibly being TRBD1 (5 bases). The length of the CDR3 is 15 residues. Germline assignment: CDR1 SNHLY and CDR2 FYNNEI. V lost 4 bases to trimming and J lost 6 bases, with 15 bases between them. CDR3 protein: CASSAQGPTAGELFF. The CDR3 DNA is TGTGCCAGCAGTGCCCAGGGCCCTACCGCCGGGGAGCTGTTTTTT.

This chain joins TRBV5-1 and TRBJ2-7, with 8 nucleotides matching TRBD2. There are 14 residues in the CDR3. In germline, CDR1 is SGHRS, CDR2 YFSETQ. V lost 2 bases and J lost 2; bases outside the gene matches: 3. CDR3: CASSFTAGAYEQYF. As DNA, the CDR3 is TGCGCCAGCAGCTTTACAGCGGGGGCCTACGAGCAGTACTTC.

The chain is built from TRBV10-3 and TRBJ1-6, with unresolved D. There are 17 residues in the CDR3. V shed 2 bases and J shed 9 bases, with 20 bases lying between them. In germline, CDR1 is ENHRY, CDR2 SYGVKD. The CDR3 DNA reads as TGTGCCATCAGTGAGGCGGGCCCCAGCGTTCTTTTTTCACCCCTCCACTTT. Protein product: CAISEAGPSVLFSPLHF.

This chain uses TRBV12-5 with TRBJ1-1, with TRBD1 identical over 12 bases. CDR3 length: 15 amino acids. J lost 3 bases, V lost 5 bases, and 4 bases had no gene match. CDR1 is LGHNT and CDR2 is FRNRAP in the germline V gene. The CDR3 region is CASGTGQGADTEAFF. The CDR3 nucleotides read TGTGCTAGTGGTACGGGACAGGGGGCGGACACTGAAGCTTTCTTT.

This clone has a handful of counts. The chain joins TRBV30 to TRBJ2-1, with D tentatively TRBD1 (6 bases). V was pared by 4 bases and J by 0 bases, with 7 bases between. The CDR3 consists of 13 residues. The germline gives CDR1 GTSNPN, CDR2 SVGIG (reference sequence). The CDR3 sequence is CAWTDSSYNEQFF. CDR3 coding DNA: TGTGCCTGGACGGACAGCTCCTACAATGAGCAGTTCTTC.

This clone has just one count. The chain is built from TRBV7-5 and TRBJ2-4; the table assigns TRBD2, which was not confirmed against the DNA. TRBV7-5 is noted as a pseudogene. This CDR3 is 14 amino acids long. CDR3 sequence: CVRSLRAAKNIQYF. The CDR3 coding sequence is TGTGTCAGAAGTCTGAGGGCTGCCAAAAACATTCAGTACTTC.

This chain links TRBV2 with TRBJ1-1, with D unclear. CDR1 is SNHLY, CDR2 FYNNEI, per germline. The ends were cut back, 6 bases at V and 2 bases at J, with 10 bases in the middle. The CDR3 has 13 amino acids. In DNA, the CDR3 is TGTGCCAGCAGCTTCCGGGGTAACACTGAAGCTTTCTTT. It yields the protein CASSFRGNTEAFF. Complete variable domain (other parts from reference TRBV2 and TRBJ1-1): EPEVTQTPSHQVTQMGQEVILRCVPISNHLYFYWYRQILGQKVEFLVSFYNNEISEKSEIFDDQFSVERPDGSNFTLKIRSTKLEDSAMYFCASSFRGNTEAFFGQGTRLTVV.